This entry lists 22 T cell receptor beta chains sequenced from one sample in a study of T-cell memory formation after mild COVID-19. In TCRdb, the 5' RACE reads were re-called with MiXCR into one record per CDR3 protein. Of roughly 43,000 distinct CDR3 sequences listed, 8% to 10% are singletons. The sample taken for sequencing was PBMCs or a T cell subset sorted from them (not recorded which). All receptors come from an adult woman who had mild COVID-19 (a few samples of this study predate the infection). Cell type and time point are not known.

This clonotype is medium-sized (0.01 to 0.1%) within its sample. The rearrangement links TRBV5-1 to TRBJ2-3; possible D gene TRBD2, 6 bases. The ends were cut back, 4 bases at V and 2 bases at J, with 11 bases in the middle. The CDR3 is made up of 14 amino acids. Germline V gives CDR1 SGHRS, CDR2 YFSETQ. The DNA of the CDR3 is TGCGCCAGCAGCCGAAGGACTATCACAGATACGCAGTATTTT. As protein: CASSRRTITDTQYF.

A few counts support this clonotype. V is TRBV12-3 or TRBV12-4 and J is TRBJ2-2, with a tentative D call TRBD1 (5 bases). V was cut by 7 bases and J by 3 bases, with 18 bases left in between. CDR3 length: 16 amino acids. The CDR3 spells CASTSHAVGDTGELFF. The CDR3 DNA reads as TGTGCCAGCACCTCCCATGCCGTAGGGGACACCGGGGAGCTGTTTTTT.

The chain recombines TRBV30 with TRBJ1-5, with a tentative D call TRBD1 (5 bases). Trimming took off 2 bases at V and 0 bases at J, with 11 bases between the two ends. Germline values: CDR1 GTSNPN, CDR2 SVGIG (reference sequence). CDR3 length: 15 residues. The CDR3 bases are TGTGCCTGGAGTTCCGGGGGAAATAGCAATCAGCCCCAGCATTTT. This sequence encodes CAWSSGGNSNQPQHF.

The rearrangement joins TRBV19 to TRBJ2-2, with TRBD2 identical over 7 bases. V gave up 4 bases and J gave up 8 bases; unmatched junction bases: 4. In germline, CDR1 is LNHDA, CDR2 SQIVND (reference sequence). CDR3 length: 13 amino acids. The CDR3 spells CASSKGTNGELFF. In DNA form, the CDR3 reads TGTGCCAGTAGTAAGGGGACTAATGGGGAGCTGTTTTTT. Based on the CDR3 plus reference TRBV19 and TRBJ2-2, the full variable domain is DGGITQSPKYLFRKEGQNVTLSCEQNLNHDAMYWYRQDPGQGLRLIYYSQIVNDFQKGDIAEGYSVSREKKESFPLTVTSAQKNPTAFYLCASSKGTNGELFFGEGSRLTVL.

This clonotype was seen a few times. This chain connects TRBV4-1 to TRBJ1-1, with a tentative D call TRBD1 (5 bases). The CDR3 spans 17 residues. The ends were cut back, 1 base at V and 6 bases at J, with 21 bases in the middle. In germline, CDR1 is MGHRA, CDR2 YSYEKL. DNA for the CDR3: TGCGCCAGCAGCCAAGGAGCCCCGTTCCAGGGCGAGGCTGAAGCTTTCTTT. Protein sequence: CASSQGAPFQGEAEAFF.

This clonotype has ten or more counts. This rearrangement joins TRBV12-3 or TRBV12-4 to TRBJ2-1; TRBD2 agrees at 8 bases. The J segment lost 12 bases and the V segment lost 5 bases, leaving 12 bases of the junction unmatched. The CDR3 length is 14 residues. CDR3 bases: TGTGCCAGCAGTCCCCGGGAGGGTTTTATGTGGCAGTTCTTC. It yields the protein CASSPREGFMWQFF.

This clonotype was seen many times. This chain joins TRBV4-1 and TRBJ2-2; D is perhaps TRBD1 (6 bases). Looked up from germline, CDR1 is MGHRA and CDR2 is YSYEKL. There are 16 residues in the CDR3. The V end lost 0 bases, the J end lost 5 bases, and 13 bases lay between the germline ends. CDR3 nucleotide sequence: TGCGCCAGCAGCCAAGATGGCAGGGGTCCGACCGGGGAGCTGTTTTTT. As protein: CASSQDGRGPTGELFF.

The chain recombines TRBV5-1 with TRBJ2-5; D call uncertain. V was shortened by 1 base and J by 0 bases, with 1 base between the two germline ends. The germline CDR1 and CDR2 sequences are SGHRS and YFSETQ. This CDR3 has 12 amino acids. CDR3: CASSLYQETQYF. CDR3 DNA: TGCGCCAGCAGCTTGTACCAAGAGACCCAGTACTTC.

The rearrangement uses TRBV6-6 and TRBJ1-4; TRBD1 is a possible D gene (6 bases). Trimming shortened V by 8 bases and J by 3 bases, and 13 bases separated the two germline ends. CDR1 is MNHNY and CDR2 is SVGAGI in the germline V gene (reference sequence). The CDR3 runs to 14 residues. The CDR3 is CASEQGWANEKLFF. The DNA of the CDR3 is TGTGCCAGCGAACAGGGTTGGGCTAATGAAAAACTGTTTTTT.

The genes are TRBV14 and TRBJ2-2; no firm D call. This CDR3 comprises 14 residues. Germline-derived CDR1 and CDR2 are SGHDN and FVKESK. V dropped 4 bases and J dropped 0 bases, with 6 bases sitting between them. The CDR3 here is CASSRNANTGELFF. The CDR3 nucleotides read TGTGCCAGCAGCCGGAACGCGAACACCGGGGAGCTGTTTTTT.

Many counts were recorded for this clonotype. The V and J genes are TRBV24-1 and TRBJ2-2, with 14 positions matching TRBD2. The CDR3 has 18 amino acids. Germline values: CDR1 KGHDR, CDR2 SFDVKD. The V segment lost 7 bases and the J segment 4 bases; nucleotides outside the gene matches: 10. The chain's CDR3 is CATSPRTGTSGSTGELFF. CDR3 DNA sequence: TGTGCCACCAGCCCAAGAACCGGGACTAGCGGGAGCACCGGGGAGCTGTTTTTT.

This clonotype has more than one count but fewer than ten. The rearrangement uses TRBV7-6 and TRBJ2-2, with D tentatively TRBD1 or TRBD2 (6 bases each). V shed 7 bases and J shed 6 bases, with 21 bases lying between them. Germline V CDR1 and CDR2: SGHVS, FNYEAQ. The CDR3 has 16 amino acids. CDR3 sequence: CASMFGGPKAAGELFF. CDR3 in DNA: TGTGCCAGCATGTTCGGGGGCCCCAAGGCGGCCGGGGAGCTGTTTTTT.

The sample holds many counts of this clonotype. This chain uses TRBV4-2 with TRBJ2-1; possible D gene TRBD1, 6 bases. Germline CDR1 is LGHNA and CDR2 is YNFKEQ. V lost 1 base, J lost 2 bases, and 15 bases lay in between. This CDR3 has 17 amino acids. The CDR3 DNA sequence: TGTGCCAGCAGCCAAGGGGGGCAGGGGTCTACCTACAATGAGCAGTTCTTC. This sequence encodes CASSQGGQGSTYNEQFF.

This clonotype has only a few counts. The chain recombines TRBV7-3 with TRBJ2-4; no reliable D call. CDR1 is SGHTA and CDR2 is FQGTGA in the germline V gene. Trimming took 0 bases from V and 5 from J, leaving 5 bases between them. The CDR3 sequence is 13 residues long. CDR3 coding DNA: TGTGCCAGCAGCTTAACTTCGGAAAACATTCAGTACTTC. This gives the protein CASSLTSENIQYF.

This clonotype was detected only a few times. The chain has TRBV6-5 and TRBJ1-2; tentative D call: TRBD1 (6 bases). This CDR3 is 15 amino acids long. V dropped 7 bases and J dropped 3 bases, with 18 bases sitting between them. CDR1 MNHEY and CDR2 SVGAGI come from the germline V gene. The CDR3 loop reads CASTHLQGFDYGYTF. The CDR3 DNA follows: TGTGCCAGCACTCACCTCCAGGGGTTCGACTATGGCTACACCTTC.

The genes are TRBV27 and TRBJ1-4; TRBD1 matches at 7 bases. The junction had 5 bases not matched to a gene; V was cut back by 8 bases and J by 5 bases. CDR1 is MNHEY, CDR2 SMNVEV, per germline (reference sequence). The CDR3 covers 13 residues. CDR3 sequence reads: CASRDSPNEKLFF. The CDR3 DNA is TGTGCCAGCCGGGACAGTCCAAATGAAAAACTGTTTTTT.

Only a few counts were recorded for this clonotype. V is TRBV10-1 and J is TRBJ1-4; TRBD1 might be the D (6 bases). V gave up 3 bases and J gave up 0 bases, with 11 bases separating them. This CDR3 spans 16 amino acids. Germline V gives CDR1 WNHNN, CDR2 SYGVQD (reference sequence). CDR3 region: CASSEGGGSTNEKLFF. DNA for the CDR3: TGCGCCAGCAGTGAAGGGGGGGGCTCAACTAATGAAAAACTGTTTTTT.

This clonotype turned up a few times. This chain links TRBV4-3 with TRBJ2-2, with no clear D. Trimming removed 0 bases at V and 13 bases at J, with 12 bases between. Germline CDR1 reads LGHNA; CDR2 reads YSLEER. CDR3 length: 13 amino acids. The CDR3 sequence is CASSQEPLGRLFF. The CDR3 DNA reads TGCGCCAGCAGCCAAGAGCCGTTGGGTCGGCTGTTTTTT.

CDR3: CASSPRGLAVKDFSSYNEQFF. In nucleotides, the CDR3 is TGTGCCAGCTCACCACGGGGACTAGCGGTAAAAGATTTCAGCTCCTACAATGAGCAGTTCTTC. J is TRBJ2-1 and V is TRBV18; 11 bases line up with TRBD2. The CDR3 is 21 amino acids. Trimming cost V 1 base and J 0 bases; bases outside gene matches: 14. In germline, CDR1 is KGHSH, CDR2 LQKENI.

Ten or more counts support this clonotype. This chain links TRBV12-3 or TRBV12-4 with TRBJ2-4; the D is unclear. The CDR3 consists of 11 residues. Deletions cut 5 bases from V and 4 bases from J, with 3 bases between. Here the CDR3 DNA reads TGTGCCAGCAGTCCAAAAAACATTCAGTACTTC. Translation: CASSPKNIQYF.

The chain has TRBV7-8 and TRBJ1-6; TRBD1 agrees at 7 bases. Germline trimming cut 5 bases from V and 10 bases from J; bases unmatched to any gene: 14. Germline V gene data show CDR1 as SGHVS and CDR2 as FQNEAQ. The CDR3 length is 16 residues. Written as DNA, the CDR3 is TGTGCCAGCAGCCAACGACAGGGAGAGTTAGGCTCACCCCTCCACTTT. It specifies CASSQRQGELGSPLHF.

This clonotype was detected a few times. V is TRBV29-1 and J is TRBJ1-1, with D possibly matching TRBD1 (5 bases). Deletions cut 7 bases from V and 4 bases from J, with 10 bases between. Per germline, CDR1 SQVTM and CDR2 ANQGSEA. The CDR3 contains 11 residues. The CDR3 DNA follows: TGCAGCGCTGGGACCAGCACTGAAGCTTTCTTT. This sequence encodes CSAGTSTEAFF.